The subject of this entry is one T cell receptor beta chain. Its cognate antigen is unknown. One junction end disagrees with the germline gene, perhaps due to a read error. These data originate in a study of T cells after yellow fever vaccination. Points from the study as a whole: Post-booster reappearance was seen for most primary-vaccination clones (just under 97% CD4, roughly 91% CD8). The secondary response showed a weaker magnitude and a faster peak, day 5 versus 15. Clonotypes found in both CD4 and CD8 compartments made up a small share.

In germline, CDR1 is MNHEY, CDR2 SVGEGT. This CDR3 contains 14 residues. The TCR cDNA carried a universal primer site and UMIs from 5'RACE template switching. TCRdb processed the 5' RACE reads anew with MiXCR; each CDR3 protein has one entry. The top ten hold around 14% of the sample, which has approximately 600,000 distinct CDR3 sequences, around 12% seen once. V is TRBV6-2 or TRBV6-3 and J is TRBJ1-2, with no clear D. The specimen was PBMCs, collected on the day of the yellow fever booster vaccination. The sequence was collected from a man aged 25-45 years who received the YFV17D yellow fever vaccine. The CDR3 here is CASSKSRDSSRLDF. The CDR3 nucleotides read TGTGCCAGCAGTAAAAGCCGCGACTCCTCTAGATTGGACTTC.